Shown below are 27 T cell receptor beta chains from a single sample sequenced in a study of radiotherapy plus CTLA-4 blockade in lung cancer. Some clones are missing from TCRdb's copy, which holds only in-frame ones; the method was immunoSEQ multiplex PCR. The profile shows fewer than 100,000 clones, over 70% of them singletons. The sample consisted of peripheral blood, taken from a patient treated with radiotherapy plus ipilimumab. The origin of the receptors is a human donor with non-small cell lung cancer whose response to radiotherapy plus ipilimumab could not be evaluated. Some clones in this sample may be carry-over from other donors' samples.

The CDR3 coding sequence is TGTGCCAGCAGTGAGAGGGACTTGACTAGCGGGCCCCTGGGGGAGCAGTTCTTC. It encodes CASSERDLTSGPLGEQFF. This chain joins TRBV6-1 and TRBJ2-1, with TRBD2 matching over 10 bases. Looked up from germline, CDR1 is MNHNS and CDR2 is SASEGT. The CDR3 covers 18 residues. The trim removed 3 bases at V and 10 bases at J, leaving 18 bases unmatched.

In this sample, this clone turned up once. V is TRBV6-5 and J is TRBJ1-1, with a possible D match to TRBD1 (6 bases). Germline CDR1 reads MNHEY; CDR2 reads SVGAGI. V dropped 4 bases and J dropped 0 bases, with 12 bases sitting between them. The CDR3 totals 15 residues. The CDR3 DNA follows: TGTGCCAGCAGTTGGGGGGGCAGAGTGAACACTGAAGCTTTCTTT. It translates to CASSWGGRVNTEAFF.

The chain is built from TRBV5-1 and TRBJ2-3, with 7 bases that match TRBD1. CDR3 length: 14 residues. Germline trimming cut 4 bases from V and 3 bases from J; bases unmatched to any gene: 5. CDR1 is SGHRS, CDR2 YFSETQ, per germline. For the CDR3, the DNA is TGCGCCAGCAGCCTCCGACAGGGAACAGATACGCAGTATTTT. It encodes CASSLRQGTDTQYF.

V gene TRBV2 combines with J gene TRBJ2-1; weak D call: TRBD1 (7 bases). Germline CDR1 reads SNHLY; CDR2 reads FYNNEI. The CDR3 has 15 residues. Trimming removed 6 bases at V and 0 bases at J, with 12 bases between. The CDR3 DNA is TGTGCCAGCAGGGGGGGACAGAGCTCCTACAATGAGCAGTTCTTC. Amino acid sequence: CASRGGQSSYNEQFF.

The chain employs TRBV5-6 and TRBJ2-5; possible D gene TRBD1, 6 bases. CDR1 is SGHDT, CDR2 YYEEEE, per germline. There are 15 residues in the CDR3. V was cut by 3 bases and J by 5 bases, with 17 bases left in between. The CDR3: CASSSTGSSRETQYF. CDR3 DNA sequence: TGTGCCAGCAGCTCTACAGGGAGTTCTCGGGAGACCCAGTACTTC.

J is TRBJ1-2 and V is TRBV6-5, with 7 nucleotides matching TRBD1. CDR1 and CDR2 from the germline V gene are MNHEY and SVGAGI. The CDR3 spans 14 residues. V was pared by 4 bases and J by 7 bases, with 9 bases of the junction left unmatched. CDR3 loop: CASSSHDRDAGYTF. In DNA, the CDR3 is TGTGCCAGCAGTTCACACGACAGGGATGCTGGCTACACCTTC.

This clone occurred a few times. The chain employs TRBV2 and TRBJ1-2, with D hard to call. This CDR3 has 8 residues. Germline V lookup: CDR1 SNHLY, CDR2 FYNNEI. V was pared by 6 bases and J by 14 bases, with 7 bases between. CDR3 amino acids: CASSRGTF. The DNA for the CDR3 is TGTGCCAGCAGCCGGGGAACCTTC.

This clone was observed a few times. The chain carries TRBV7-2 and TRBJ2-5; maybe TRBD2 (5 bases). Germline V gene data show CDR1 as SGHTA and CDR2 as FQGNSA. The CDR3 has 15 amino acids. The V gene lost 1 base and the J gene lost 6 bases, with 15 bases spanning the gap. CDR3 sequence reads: CASSLGAGTGKTQYF. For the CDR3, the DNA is TGTGCCAGCAGCTTAGGGGCCGGAACGGGGAAGACCCAGTACTTC.

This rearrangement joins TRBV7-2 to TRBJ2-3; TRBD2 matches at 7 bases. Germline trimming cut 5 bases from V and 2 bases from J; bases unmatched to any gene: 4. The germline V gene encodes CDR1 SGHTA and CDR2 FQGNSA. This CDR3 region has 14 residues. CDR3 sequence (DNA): TGTGCCAGCAGCCCTACTAGCGCCACAGATACGCAGTATTTT. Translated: CASSPTSATDTQYF.

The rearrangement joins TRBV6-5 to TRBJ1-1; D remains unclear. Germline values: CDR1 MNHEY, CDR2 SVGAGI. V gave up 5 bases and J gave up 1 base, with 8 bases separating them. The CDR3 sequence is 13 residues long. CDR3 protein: CASSKPGNTEAFF. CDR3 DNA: TGTGCCAGCAGTAAACCAGGGAACACTGAAGCTTTCTTT.

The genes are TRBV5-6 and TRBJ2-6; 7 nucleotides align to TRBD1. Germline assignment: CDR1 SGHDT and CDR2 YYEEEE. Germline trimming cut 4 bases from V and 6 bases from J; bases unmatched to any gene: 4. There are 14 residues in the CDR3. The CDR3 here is CASSQGTVANVLTF. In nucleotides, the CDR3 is TGTGCCAGCAGCCAAGGGACAGTGGCCAACGTCCTGACTTTC. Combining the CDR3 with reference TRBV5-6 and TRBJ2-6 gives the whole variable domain DAGVTQSPTHLIKTRGQQVTLRCSPKSGHDTVSWYQQALGQGPQFIFQYYEEEERQRGNFPDRFSGHQFPNYSSELNVNALLLGDSALYLCASSQGTVANVLTFGAGSRLTVL.

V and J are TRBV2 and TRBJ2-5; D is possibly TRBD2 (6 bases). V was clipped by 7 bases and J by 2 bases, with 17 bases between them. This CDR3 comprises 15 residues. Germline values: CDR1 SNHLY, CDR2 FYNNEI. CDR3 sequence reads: CASNLWGLVQETQYF. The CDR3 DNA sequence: TGTGCCAGCAATTTGTGGGGACTCGTACAAGAGACCCAGTACTTC.

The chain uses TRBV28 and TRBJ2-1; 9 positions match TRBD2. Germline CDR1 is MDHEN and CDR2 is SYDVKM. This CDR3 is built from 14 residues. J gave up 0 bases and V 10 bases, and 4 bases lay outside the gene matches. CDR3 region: CAIHSGGSYNEQFF. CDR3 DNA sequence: TGTGCCATTCATAGCGGGGGCTCCTACAATGAGCAGTTCTTC.

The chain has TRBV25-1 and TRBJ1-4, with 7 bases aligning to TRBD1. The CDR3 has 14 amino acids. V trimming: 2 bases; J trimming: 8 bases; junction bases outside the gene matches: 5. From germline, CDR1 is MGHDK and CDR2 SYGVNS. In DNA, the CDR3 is TGTGCCAGCAGTGAACTAGGGGGCTGGGAAAAACTGTTTTTT. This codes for CASSELGGWEKLFF.

CDR3 DNA: TGTGCCACCAGCAGAAATCAGGCATACCACGATACCATATATTTT. Translating it yields CATSRNQAYHDTIYF. The V and J genes are TRBV15 and TRBJ1-3; D ambiguous. The CDR3 is 15 amino acids. CDR1 and CDR2 from the germline V gene are LNHNV and YYDKDF (reference sequence). The V end lost 2 bases, the J end lost 10 bases, and 18 bases lay between the germline ends.

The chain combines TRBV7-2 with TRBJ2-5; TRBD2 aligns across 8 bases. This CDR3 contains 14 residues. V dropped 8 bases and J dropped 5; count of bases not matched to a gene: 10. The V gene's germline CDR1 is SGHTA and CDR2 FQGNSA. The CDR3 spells CASQEERGKETQYF. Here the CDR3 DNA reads TGTGCCAGCCAAGAAGAGCGGGGGAAGGAGACCCAGTACTTC.

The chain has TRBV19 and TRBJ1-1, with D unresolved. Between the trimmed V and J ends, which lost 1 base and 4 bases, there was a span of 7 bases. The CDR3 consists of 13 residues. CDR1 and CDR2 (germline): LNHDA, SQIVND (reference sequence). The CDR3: CASSIVRSTEAFF. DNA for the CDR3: TGTGCCAGTAGTATAGTTCGTAGCACTGAAGCTTTCTTT. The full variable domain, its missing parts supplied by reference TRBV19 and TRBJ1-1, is DGGITQSPKYLFRKEGQNVTLSCEQNLNHDAMYWYRQDPGQGLRLIYYSQIVNDFQKGDIAEGYSVSREKKESFPLTVTSAQKNPTAFYLCASSIVRSTEAFFGQGTRLTVV.

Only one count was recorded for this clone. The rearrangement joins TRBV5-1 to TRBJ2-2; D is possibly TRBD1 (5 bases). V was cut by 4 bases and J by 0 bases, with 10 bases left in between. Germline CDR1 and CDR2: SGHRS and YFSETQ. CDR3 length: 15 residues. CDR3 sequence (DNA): TGCGCCAGCAGCGGGGCAAGCTCGAACACCGGGGAGCTGTTTTTT. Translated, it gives CASSGASSNTGELFF.

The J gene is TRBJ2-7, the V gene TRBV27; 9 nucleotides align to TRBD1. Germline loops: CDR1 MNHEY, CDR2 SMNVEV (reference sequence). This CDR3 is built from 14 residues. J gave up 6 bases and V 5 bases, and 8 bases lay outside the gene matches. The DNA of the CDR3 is TGTGCCAGCAGTCCGCGGGACAGGGCGAGCGAGCAGTACTTC. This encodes CASSPRDRASEQYF.

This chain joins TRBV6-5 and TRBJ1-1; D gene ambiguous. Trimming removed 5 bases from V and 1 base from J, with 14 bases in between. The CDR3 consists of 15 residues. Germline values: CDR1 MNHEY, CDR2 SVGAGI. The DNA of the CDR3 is TGTGCCAGCAGTCCCGGGTCCCCTCAGAACACTGAAGCTTTCTTT. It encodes CASSPGSPQNTEAFF.

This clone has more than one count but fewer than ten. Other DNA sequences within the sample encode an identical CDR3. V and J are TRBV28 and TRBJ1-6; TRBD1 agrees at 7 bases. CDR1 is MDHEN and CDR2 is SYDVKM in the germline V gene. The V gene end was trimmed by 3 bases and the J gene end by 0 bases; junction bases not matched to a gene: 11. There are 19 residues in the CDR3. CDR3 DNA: TGTGCCAGCAGTTTCCCCGGACAGGCCGCTAGCTCCTATAATTCACCCCTCCACTTT. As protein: CASSFPGQAASSYNSPLHF. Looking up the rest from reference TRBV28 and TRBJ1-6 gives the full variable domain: DVKVTQSSRYLVKRTGEKVFLECVQDMDHENMFWYRQDPGLGLRLIYFSYDVKMKEKGDIPEGYSVSREKKERFSLILESASTNQTSMYLCASSFPGQAASSYNSPLHFGNGTRLTVT.

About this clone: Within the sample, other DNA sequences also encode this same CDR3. The CDR3 sequence: CASSSGQGSTEAFF. The CDR3, as DNA: TGTGCCAGCAGCTCAGGACAGGGTAGCACTGAAGCTTTCTTT. The chain has TRBV7-9 and TRBJ1-1, with 8 bases identical to TRBD1. From germline, CDR1 is SEHNR and CDR2 FQNEAQ (reference sequence). This CDR3 has 14 residues. Losses at the gene ends were 4 bases for V and 4 bases for J; bases not matched to a gene: 5.

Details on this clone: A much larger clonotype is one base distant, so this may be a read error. The CDR3 DNA reads as TGTGCCAGCAGCTTGGGCAGCTCCTACGAGCAGTACTTC. It yields the protein CASSLGSSYEQYF. The chain is built from TRBV5-6 and TRBJ2-7; D gene ambiguous. This CDR3 is 13 amino acids long. The ends were cut back, 0 bases at V and 0 bases at J, with 4 bases in the middle. Germline V gene sequence: CDR1 SGHDT, CDR2 YYEEEE.

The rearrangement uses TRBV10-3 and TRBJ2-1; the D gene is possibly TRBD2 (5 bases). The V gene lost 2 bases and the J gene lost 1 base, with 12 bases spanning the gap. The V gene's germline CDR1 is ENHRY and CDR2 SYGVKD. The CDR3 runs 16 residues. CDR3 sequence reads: CAISEGLRSSYNEQFF. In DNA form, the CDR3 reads TGTGCCATCAGTGAGGGACTGCGCTCTTCCTACAATGAGCAGTTCTTC.

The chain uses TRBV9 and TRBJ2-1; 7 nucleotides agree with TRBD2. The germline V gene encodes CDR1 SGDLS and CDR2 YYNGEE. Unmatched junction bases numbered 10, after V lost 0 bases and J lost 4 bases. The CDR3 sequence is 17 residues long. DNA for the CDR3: TGTGCCAGCAGCGTAGGAGCGTCAGCGGGGAGATACAATGAGCAGTTCTTC. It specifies CASSVGASAGRYNEQFF.

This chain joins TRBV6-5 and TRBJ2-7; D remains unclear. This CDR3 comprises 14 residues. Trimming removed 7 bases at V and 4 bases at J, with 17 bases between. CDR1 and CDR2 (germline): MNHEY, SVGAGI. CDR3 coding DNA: TGTGCCAGCACCGTACCCTCCCGACTGTACGAGCAGTACTTC. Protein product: CASTVPSRLYEQYF.

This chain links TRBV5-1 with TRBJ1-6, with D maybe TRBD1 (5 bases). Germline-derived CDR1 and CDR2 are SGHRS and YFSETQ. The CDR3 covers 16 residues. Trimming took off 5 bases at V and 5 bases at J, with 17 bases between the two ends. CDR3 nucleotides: TGCGCCAGCAGAGAACTGTTCAGGGTAGATAATTCACCCCTCCACTTT. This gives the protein CASRELFRVDNSPLHF.